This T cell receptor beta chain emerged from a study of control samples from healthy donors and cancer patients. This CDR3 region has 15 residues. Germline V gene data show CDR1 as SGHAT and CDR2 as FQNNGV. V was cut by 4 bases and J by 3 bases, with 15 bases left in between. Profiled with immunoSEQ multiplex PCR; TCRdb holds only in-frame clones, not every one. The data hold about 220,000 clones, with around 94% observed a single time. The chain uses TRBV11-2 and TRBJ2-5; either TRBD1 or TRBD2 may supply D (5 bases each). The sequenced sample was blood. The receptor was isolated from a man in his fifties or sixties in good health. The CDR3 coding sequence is TGTGCCAGCAGCTGGGCTCGGGACGGCAAAGAGACCCAGTACTTC. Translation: CASSWARDGKETQYF.